This TCR beta chain was retrieved from a study of graft-versus-host responses after intestinal transplantation. Study information: Grafts that recipients had were multivisceral, liver-intestinal, or isolated intestinal transplants. Every transplant recipient was induced with anti-thymocyte globulin, then maintained on tacrolimus and steroids for about three years. Study-wide results and caveats: The authors found GvH clones in recipient marrow, some appearing first in ileum or blood. The study found high graft-versus-host to host-versus-graft clonal ratios in allografts of patients with graft-donor T cell macrochimerism.

This clone turned up a few times. Its cognate antigen is unknown. Method: immunoSEQ multiplex PCR; TCRdb's copy keeps in-frame clones and lacks some. There are roughly 90,000 clones in the sample; around 90% occur only once, and approximately 0.32% lies in the top ten. The CDR3 length is 14 residues. Germline V CDR1 and CDR2: SGHAT, FQNNGV. Trimming removed 0 bases at V and 5 bases at J, with 9 bases between. This chain connects TRBV11-2 to TRBJ2-3; D ambiguous. This clonotype was obtained from a human donor who was the organ donor for an intestinal transplant. The sample consisted of unstimulated CD4+ T cells sorted from spleen or lymph node cells, taken before transplant. The CDR3 region is CASSLDRIGDTQYF. The DNA of the CDR3 is TGTGCCAGCAGCTTAGACCGCATCGGAGATACGCAGTATTTT.